Listed below are T cell receptor beta chains from one sample, sequenced in a study of blood T cell repertoires in COVID-19. Assay: immunoSEQ multiplex PCR; the TCRdb copy retains only in-frame clones and omits some. The sample gives under 75,000 clones, roughly 88% of which show up once; roughly 2% is in the top ten. Material for sequencing was peripheral blood. The source is a man under 40 with acute or convalescent COVID-19. CDR3s include the opening cysteine and the closing phenylalanine or tryptophan. D genes are given only for firm matches. A clone size is listed for some rows: how often the clone was seen (once, few, many), or a class if it is expanded.

V gene	D gene	J gene	clone size	CDR3 DNA	CDR3 protein
TRBV24-1	.	TRBJ1-5	once	TGTGCCACCAGTGATTTGACCGACAGGAAGAATCAGCCCCAGCATTTT	CATSDLTDRKNQPQHF
TRBV10-1	.	TRBJ2-4	few	TGCGCCAGCCAGAGATGGACAGCAAGGAGGAGAATATGGGGTGTTCAGTACTTC	CASQRWTARRRIWGVQYF
TRBV9	.	TRBJ2-2	.	TGTGCCAGCAGCGTAGACCAGGGCAAAGGCGGGGAGCTGTTTTTT	CASSVDQGKGGELFF
TRBV5-6	TRBD1	TRBJ2-2	.	TGTGCCAGCAGCGGGGGAGGACAGGGGTATACCGGGGAGCTGTTTTTT	CASSGGGQGYTGELFF
TRBV5-1	.	TRBJ2-2	.	TGCGCCAGCAGCTTGGAGTTGACTCGCACCGGGGAGCTGTTTTTT	CASSLELTRTGELFF
TRBV18	.	TRBJ1-4	few	TGTGCCAGCTCACTAATTAATGAAAAACTGTTTTTT	CASSLINEKLFF
TRBV3-1/TRBV3-2	TRBD1	TRBJ2-3	.	TGTGCCAGCAGCACACGGGGACAGAGCACAGATACGCAGTATTTT	CASSTRGQSTDTQYF
TRBV18	TRBD2	TRBJ2-5	.	TGTGCCAGCTCACCAACGGGACTAGCGGGCTCCCAAGAGACCCAGTACTTC	CASSPTGLAGSQETQYF
TRBV6-5	.	TRBJ1-1	once	TGTGCCAGCAGGACCGGGCCAGGGGATATTGAAGCTTTCTTT	CASRTGPGDIEAFF
TRBV30	.	TRBJ2-2	.	TGTGCCTGGAGCGGCCGTGGGAGGACCGGGGAGCTGTTTTTT	CAWSGRGRTGELFF
TRBV9	TRBD2	TRBJ2-3	.	TGTGCCAGCAGCTTTAGCGGGGGCACAGATACGCAGTATTTT	CASSFSGGTDTQYF
TRBV5-1	.	TRBJ1-1	.	TGCGCCAGCAGCTTGGCGGTGGGCATGAACACTGAAGCTTTCTTT	CASSLAVGMNTEAFF